This TCR beta chain stems from a study of blood T cell repertoires in COVID-19. Study-level information: Samples came from the United States, Italy and Spain, spanning acute and convalescent COVID-19. Sample material is recorded as cDNA or gDNA derived from T cells, B-cell-depleted T cells, or PBMCs.

Original data processing: Amplification from reference gene primers served as the basis for estimated nucleated cell counts. The method was immunoSEQ multiplex PCR; TCRdb's version includes in-frame clones alone and lacks a portion of them. V and J calls plus clone size are reproduced from that table; the DNA served to infer D and trimming. The sample carries under 250,000 clones, around nine tenths recorded once. CDR3 length: 17 amino acids. V shed 3 bases and J 6 bases; nucleotides not matched to a gene: 8. Germline V gives CDR1 SGHVS, CDR2 FQNEAQ. The sequence came from a woman aged 55-69 years who had recovered from COVID-19. Input material: peripheral blood. The chain employs TRBV7-8 and TRBJ2-3, with TRBD2 identical over 14 bases. The CDR3 coding sequence is TGTGCCAGCAGCTTCCTCCCGACTAGCGGGGGGGCCGATACGCAGTATTTT. It yields the protein CASSFLPTSGGADTQYF.